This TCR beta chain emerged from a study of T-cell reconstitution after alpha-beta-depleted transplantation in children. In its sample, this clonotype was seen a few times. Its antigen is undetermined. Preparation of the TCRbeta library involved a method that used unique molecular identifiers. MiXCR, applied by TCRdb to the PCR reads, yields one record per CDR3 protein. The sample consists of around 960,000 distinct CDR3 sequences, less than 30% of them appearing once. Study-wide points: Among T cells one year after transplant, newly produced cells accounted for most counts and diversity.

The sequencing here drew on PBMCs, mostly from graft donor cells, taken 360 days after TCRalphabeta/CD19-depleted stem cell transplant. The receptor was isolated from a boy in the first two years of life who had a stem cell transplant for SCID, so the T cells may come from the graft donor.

The CDR3 loop reads CASCIHRGLKDEQFF. CDR3 nucleotide sequence: TGTGCCAGCTGCATCCACAGGGGGCTTAAGGATGAGCAGTTCTTC. This sequence joins TRBV27 and TRBJ2-1; 9 nucleotides line up with TRBD1. Germline loops: CDR1 MNHEY, CDR2 SMNVEV (reference sequence). V was clipped by 8 bases and J by 8 bases; unmatched bases: 13. The CDR3 runs 15 residues.